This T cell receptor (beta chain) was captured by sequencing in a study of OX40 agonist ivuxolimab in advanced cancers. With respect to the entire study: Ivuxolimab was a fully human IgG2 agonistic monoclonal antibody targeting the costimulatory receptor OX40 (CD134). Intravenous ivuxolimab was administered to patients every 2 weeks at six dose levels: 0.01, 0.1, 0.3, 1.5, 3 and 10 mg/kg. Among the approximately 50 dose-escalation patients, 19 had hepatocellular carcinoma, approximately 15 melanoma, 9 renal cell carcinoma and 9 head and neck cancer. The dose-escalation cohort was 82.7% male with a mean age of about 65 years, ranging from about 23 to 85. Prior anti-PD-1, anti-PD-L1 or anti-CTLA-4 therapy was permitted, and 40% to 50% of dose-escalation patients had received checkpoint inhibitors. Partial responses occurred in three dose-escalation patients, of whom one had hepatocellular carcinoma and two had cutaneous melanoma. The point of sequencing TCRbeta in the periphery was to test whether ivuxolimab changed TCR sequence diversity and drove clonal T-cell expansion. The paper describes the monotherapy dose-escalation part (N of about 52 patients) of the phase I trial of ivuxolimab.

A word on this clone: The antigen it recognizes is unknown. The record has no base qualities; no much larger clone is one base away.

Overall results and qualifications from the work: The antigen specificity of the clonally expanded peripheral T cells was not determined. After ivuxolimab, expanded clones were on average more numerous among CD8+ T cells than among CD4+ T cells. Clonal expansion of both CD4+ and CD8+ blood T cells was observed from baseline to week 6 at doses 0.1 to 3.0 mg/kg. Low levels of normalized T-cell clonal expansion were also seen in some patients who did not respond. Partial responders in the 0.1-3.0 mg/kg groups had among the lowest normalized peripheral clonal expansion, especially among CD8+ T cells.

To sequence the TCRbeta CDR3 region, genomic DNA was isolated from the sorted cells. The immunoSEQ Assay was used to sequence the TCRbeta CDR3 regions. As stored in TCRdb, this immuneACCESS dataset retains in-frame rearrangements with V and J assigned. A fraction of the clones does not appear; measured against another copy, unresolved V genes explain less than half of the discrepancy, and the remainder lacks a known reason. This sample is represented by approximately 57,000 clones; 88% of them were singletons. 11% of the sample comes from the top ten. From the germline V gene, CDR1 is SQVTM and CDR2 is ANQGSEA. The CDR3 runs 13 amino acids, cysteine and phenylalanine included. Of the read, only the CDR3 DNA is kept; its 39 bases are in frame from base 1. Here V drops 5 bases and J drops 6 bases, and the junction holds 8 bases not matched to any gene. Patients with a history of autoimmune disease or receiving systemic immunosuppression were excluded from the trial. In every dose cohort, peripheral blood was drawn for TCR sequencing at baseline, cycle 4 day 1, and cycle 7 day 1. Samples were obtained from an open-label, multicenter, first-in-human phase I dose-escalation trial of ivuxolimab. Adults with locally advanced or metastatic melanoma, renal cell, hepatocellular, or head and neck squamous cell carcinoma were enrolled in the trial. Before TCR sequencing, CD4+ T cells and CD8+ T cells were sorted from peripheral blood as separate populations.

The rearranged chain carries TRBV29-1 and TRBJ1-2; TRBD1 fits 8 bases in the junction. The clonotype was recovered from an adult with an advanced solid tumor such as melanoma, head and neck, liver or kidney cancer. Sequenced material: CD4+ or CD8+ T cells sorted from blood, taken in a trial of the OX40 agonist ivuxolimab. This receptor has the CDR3 CSVNNDRGDGYTF. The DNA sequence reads TGCAGCGTTAATAACGACAGGGGCGATGGCTACACCTTC.